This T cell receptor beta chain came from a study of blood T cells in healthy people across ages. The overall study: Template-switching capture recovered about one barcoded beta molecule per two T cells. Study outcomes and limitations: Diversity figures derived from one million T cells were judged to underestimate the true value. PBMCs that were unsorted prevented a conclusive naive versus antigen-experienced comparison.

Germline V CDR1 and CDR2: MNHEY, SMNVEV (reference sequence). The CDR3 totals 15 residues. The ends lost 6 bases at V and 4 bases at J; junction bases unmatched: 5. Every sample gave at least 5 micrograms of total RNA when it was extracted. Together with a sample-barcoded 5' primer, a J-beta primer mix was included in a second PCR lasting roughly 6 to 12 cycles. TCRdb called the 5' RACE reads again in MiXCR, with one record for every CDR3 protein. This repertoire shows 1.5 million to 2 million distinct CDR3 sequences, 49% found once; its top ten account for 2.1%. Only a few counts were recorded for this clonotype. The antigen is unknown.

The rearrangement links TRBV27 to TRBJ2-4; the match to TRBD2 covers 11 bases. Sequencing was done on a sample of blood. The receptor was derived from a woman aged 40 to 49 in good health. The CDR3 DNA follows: TGTGCCAGCAGGGCTAGCGGGGGGCGAAAAAACATTCAGTACTTC. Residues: CASRASGGRKNIQYF.